This T cell receptor beta chain originates from a study of cytomegalovirus exposure and HLA in healthy donors. General study findings and limits: Many donors shared some public TCRs, even though most TCR sequences were rare. Altogether, 150 to 200 TCR beta chains were recorded as cytomegalovirus-associated. In a later analysis, first-cohort TCR clusters were found to tend to co-occur in the 120 or so validation repertoires.

The protocol was immunoSEQ multiplex PCR, while the TCRdb copy is restricted to in-frame clones and leaves out a portion. The sample lists 190,000 or so clones; around 82% were seen once. V gave up 7 bases and J gave up 2 bases, with 16 bases separating them. Germline V lookup: CDR1 MNHEY, CDR2 SVGAGI. The CDR3 is 15 amino acids. With respect to this clone: The antigen remains undetermined.

The receptor was isolated from a woman between 18 and 30 years old in good health and CMV-seropositive. Source material: PBMCs. The J gene is TRBJ2-3, the V gene TRBV6-5; D is ambiguous. As DNA, the CDR3 is TGTGCCAGCACCCAATCAACCAGAACCACAGATACGCAGTATTTT. Its translation: CASTQSTRTTDTQYF.